This T cell receptor beta chain was recovered during a study of T cells after posttransplantation cyclophosphamide. Findings and limits, study-wide: TRB overlap between skin or GI tissue T cells and blood was limited. Later blood repertoires were often dominated by clones from the donor CD8+ memory compartment.

Looked up from germline, CDR1 is MNHNS and CDR2 is SASEGT. The CDR3 totals 10 residues. Trimming shortened V by 8 bases and J by 4 bases, and 6 bases separated the two germline ends. Details on this clone: The antigen remains unidentified.

TCRdb keeps only in-frame clones here, not all; method: immunoSEQ multiplex PCR. The sample contains 47,000 or so clones, roughly 92% of which appear only once. This sequence joins TRBV6-1 and TRBJ2-7; D is uncertain. This receptor was identified in a woman aged 50 to 65 in good health and a related stem cell transplant donor. What was sequenced was PBMCs. CDR3 loop: CASSLYEQYF. As DNA, the CDR3 is TGTGCCAGCTCCTTATACGAGCAGTACTTC.